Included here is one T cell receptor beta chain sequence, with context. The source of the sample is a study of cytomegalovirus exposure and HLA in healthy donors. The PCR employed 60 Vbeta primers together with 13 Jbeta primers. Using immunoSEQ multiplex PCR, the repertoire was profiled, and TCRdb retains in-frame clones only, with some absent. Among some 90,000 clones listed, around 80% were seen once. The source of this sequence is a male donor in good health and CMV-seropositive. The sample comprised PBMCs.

This CDR3 is CASSFSYGTEAFF. The CDR3 nucleotides are TGTGCCAGCAGCTTTAGTTATGGCACTGAAGCTTTCTTT. The chain couples TRBV7-3 to TRBJ1-1; no clear D gene. The CDR3 has 13 amino acids. Germline V gene lookup returns CDR1 SGHTA and CDR2 FQGTGA. V lost 3 bases, J lost 4 bases, and 9 bases lay in between.